The rows below give T cell receptor beta chains drawn from one sample of a study of cytomegalovirus exposure and HLA in healthy donors. The repertoire was sequenced with immunoSEQ multiplex PCR; TCRdb's copy has only in-frame clones and lacks some. This repertoire includes about 160,000 clones. Specimen: PBMCs. All receptors derive from a woman in her fifties or sixties in good health and CMV-seronegative. The CDR3 runs from the conserved cysteine through the conserved F or W. The D gene is left open where the match is weak. Clone size appears in some rows only: once, few, many, or a class for an expanded clone.

J,size,D,V,DNA,CDR3
TRBJ1-1,NA,TRBD1,TRBV6-1,TGTGCCACCTCACAGGGGGATGGCCGGTGGACTGAAGCTTTCTTT,CATSQGDGRWTEAFF
TRBJ2-3,NA,TRBD1,TRBV27,TGTGCCAGCAGTTTACGGGACAGCCTCACAGATACGCAGTATTTT,CASSLRDSLTDTQYF
TRBJ1-5,NA,NA,TRBV4-3,TGCGCCAGCAGCCAGTACCCCTTGGGGGGGGCGGATAGCAATCAGCCCCAGCATTTT,CASSQYPLGGADSNQPQHF
TRBJ2-3,NA,NA,TRBV15,TGTGCCACCAGCTCCCGGGACTTCTCTAGCACAGATACGCAGTATTTT,CATSSRDFSSTDTQYF
TRBJ1-5,NA,NA,TRBV2,TGTGCCGGCAGGACAGTCAAAAGCAATCAGCCCCAGCATTTT,CAGRTVKSNQPQHF
TRBJ1-2,NA,NA,TRBV30,TGTGCCTGGAGTGTACGAGGAGGGTCAACTAACTATGGCTACACCTTC,CAWSVRGGSTNYGYTF
TRBJ1-1,medium-sized,NA,TRBV2,TGTGCCAGCAGTCCCCGACAGGCTTTAGAGGGTACTGAAGCTTTCTTT,CASSPRQALEGTEAFF
TRBJ2-7,NA,TRBD2,TRBV7-2,TGTGCCAGCAGCTTAGACGGGGGCCAGCGGGGGCCCTCCCTTGAGGAGCAGTACTTC,CASSLDGGQRGPSLEEQYF
TRBJ2-7,NA,NA,TRBV2,TGTGCCAGCAGCCCGAGGTCATACGAGCAGTACTTC,CASSPRSYEQYF
TRBJ2-1,NA,TRBD2,TRBV7-3,TGTGCCAGCAGCTTAATGACTAGCGGGGGGGCCGTTAATGAGCAGTTCTTC,CASSLMTSGGAVNEQFF
TRBJ2-7,NA,TRBD1,TRBV27,TGTGCCAGCAGTCCAGATACCGGGACAGCTTCCTACGAGCAGTACTTC,CASSPDTGTASYEQYF
TRBJ2-7,NA,NA,TRBV5-6,TGTGCCAGCACCCATGGCAGGGCCTACGAGCAGTACTTC,CASTHGRAYEQYF
TRBJ1-1,NA,TRBD1,TRBV7-9,TGTGCCAGCAGCTTTTCCTCCCTAGAGACAGGGATGGCTGAAGCTTTCTTT,CASSFSSLETGMAEAFF
TRBJ2-3,NA,TRBD1,TRBV7-9,TGTGCCAGCAGCTTGGGACAGAGCACAGATACGCAGTATTTT,CASSLGQSTDTQYF
TRBJ2-1,NA,TRBD2,TRBV6-5,TGTGCCAGCCGGCGGGGGGGCAATGAGCAGTTCTTC,CASRRGGNEQFF
TRBJ2-1,NA,TRBD1,TRBV7-9,TGTGCCAGCATACGGGACAGGGGGCAACCCTACAATGAGCAGTTCTTC,CASIRDRGQPYNEQFF
TRBJ1-1,NA,TRBD1,TRBV6-5,TGTGCCAGCAGTTATGGGACAGGGAACACTGAAGCTTTCTTT,CASSYGTGNTEAFF
TRBJ2-1,NA,TRBD2,TRBV25-1,TGTGCCAGCAGTGGAACCGGGACTAGAGGCTACAATGAGCAGTTCTTC,CASSGTGTRGYNEQFF
TRBJ2-3,NA,TRBD2,TRBV4-3,TGCGCCAGCAGCCAAGATAGGCCGCAGCGGGGGGACACAGATACGCAGTATTTT,CASSQDRPQRGDTDTQYF
TRBJ2-1,NA,NA,TRBV11-3,TGTGCCAGCAGCTTCGTAGTTGTTGGGGGGGCCAATGAGCAGTTCTTC,CASSFVVVGGANEQFF
TRBJ2-7,NA,NA,TRBV2,TGTGCCAGCAGTCCTTACGAGCAGTACTTC,CASSPYEQYF
TRBJ2-1,NA,NA,TRBV7-9,TGTGCCAGCAGCCAGGGACTTTACAATGAGCAGTTCTTC,CASSQGLYNEQFF
TRBJ1-3,NA,NA,TRBV2,TGTGCCAGCACCTCTGAGTCGGGTCGCGGAACACCCATATATTTT,CASTSESGRGTPIYF
TRBJ2-7,NA,NA,TRBV6-6,TGTGCCAGCAGTTATCAAGGCAGGGTATTCGACGAGCAGTACTTC,CASSYQGRVFDEQYF
TRBJ2-2,NA,TRBD2,TRBV4-2,TGTGTCAGCAGCCCGGGACTAGCGGGGACCGGGGAGCTGTTTTTT,CVSSPGLAGTGELFF
TRBJ1-4,NA,TRBD1,TRBV9,TGTGCCAGCAGCGTAGCCGATAGTCGAGGGACAGCAGCTAATGAAAAACTGTTTTTT,CASSVADSRGTAANEKLFF
TRBJ1-1,NA,TRBD1,TRBV6-1,TGTGCCAGCAAGGACAGGGGGATTAGTGAAGCTTTCTTT,CASKDRGISEAFF
TRBJ2-2,NA,NA,TRBV7-2,TGTGCCAGCAGCCGGACAGAGTTAGTTACCGGGGAGCTGTTTTTT,CASSRTELVTGELFF
TRBJ2-2,NA,NA,TRBV25-1,TGTGCCAGCACGCACCCGAAGTTTGTCGGGGAACTGTTTTTT,CASTHPKFVGELFF
TRBJ1-4,NA,TRBD1,TRBV5-4,TGTGCCAGCAGTACCGCTCCGGGACAGTATAATGAAAAACTGTTTTTT,CASSTAPGQYNEKLFF
TRBJ1-1,NA,NA,TRBV7-9,TGTGCCAGCAGCTTAATCACAAACACTGAAGCTTTCTTT,CASSLITNTEAFF
TRBJ2-5,NA,TRBD1,TRBV9,TGTGCCAGCAGCCCTGGACAGGGGGGAGTAGAGACCCAGTACTTC,CASSPGQGGVETQYF
TRBJ2-1,NA,NA,TRBV5-1,TGCGCCAGCAGCTTGGGGGAGACAACACGATCCAATGAGCAGTTCTTC,CASSLGETTRSNEQFF
TRBJ1-4,NA,NA,TRBV7-9,TGTGCCAGCAGCTTAATAAGCGAAAAACTGTTTTTT,CASSLISEKLFF
TRBJ2-7,NA,TRBD1,TRBV7-2,TGTGCCAGCAGCTTAGGTGGGACAGTGCACTACGAGCAGTACTTC,CASSLGGTVHYEQYF
TRBJ1-5,NA,NA,TRBV4-3,TGCGCCAGCAGCCAAGATTTACAGGAACAGCCCCAGCATTTT,CASSQDLQEQPQHF
TRBJ2-7,NA,NA,TRBV5-8,TGTGCCAGCAGCTTCACAGAACAGGTCCGGTACGAGCAGTACTTC,CASSFTEQVRYEQYF
TRBJ2-1,NA,TRBD2,TRBV30,TGTGCCTGGATTCCCGGGACTAGCGGGGGGGTGGCGGACTACAATGAGCAGTTCTTC,CAWIPGTSGGVADYNEQFF
TRBJ1-4,NA,NA,TRBV6-8,TGTGCCAGCAGTCGAATGACAGTCGTCCATGAAAAACTGTTTTTT,CASSRMTVVHEKLFF
TRBJ1-5,NA,TRBD1,TRBV6-5,TGTGCCAGCAGTGACCACAGGGGGATAGGGCCCCAGCATTTT,CASSDHRGIGPQHF
TRBJ1-2,NA,NA,TRBV7-9,TGTGCCAGCAGCCCGGGGAGGGCCTTCAATTTTGGCTACACCTTC,CASSPGRAFNFGYTF